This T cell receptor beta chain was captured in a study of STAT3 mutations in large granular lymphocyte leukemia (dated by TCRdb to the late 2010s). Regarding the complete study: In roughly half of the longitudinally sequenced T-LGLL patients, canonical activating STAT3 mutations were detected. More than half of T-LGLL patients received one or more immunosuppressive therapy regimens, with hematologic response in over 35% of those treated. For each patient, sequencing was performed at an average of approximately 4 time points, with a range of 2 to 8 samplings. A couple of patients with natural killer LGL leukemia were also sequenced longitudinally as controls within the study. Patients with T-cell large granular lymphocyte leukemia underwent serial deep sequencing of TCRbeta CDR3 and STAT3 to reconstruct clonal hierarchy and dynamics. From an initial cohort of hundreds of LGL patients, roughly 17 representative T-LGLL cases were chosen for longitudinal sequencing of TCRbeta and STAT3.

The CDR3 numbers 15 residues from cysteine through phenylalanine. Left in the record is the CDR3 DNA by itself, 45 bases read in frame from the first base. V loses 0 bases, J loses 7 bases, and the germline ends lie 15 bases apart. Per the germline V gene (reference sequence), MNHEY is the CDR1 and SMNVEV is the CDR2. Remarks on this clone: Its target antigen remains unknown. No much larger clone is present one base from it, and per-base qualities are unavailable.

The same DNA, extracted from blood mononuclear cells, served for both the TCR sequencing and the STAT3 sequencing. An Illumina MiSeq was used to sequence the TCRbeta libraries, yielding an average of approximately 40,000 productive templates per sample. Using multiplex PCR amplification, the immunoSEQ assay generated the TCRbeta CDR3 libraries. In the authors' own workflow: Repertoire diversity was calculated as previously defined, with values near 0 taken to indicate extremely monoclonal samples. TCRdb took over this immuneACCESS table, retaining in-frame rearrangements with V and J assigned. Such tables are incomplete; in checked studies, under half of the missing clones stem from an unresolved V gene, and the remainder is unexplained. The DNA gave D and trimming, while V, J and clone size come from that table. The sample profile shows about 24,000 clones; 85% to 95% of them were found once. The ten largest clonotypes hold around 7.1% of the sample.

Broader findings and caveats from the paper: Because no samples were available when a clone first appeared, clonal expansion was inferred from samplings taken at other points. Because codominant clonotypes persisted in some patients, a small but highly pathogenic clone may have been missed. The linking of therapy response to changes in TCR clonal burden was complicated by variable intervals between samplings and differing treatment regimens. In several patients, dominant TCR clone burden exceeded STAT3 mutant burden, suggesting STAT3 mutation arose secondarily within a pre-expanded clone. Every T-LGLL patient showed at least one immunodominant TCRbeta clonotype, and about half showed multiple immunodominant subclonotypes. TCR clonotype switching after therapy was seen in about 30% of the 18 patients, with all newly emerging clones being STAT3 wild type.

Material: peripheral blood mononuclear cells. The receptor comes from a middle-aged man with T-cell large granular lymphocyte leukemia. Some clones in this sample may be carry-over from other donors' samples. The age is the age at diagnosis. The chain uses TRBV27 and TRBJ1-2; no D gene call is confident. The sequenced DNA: TGTGCCAGCAGTTTATCGTATGAAGGGTTAGGTGGCTACACCTTC. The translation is CASSLSYEGLGGYTF.